The 3 T cell receptor beta chains presented below share a single source sample, sequenced in a study of T cell responses to AZD1222 COVID-19 vaccine. The assay was immunoSEQ multiplex PCR, and TCRdb's table has in-frame clones only and misses some. This table has around 190,000 clones, 88% appearing once. The material sequenced was peripheral blood, taken 28 days after the second AZD1222 dose. Every receptor here comes from an adult who received the AZD1222 COVID-19 vaccine.

This chain uses TRBV6-5 with TRBJ1-5; D possibly corresponds to TRBD1 (6 bases). The V and J ends lost 7 bases and 6 bases respectively, with 16 bases between them. Per the germline V gene, CDR1 is MNHEY and CDR2 is SVGAGI. There are 14 residues in the CDR3. The CDR3 sequence is CASTPEGGVQPQHF. The CDR3 coding sequence is TGTGCCAGCACACCGGAGGGGGGCGTTCAGCCCCAGCATTTT.

V is TRBV7-8 and J is TRBJ2-2; D uncertain. The ends were cut back, 5 bases at V and 3 bases at J, with 4 bases in the middle. This CDR3 is built from 12 residues. Germline assignment: CDR1 SGHVS and CDR2 FQNEAQ. CDR3 protein: CASSRDTGELFF. The CDR3, as DNA: TGTGCCAGCAGCCGAGACACCGGGGAGCTGTTTTTT.

The rearrangement joins TRBV18 to TRBJ2-1; TRBD2 might be the D (6 bases). Germline V gene data show CDR1 as KGHSH and CDR2 as LQKENI. The ends were cut back, 0 bases at V and 3 bases at J, with 9 bases in the middle. The CDR3 consists of 15 residues. As DNA, the CDR3 is TGTGCCAGCTCACCACCGGGGGGAATCTACAATGAGCAGTTCTTC. Its translation: CASSPPGGIYNEQFF.